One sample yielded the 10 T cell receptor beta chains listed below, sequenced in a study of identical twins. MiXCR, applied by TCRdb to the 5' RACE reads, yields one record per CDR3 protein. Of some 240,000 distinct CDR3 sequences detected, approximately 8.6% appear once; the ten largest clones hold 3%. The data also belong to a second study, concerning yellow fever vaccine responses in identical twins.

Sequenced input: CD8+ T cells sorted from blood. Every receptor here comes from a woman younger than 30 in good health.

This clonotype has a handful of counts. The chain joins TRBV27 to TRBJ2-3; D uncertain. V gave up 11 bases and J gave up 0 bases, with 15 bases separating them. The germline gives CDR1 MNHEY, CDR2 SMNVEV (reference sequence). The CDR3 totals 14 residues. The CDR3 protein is CAASNAVSTDTQYF. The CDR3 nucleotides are TGTGCCGCCAGCAATGCTGTCAGCACAGATACGCAGTATTTT.

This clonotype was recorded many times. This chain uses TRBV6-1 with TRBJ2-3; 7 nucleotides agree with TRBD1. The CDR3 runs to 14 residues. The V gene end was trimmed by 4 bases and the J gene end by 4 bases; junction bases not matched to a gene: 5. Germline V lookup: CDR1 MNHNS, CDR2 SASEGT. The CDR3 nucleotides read TGTGCCAGCAGTGCCCTCCAGGGGGCAGATACGCAGTATTTT. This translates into CASSALQGADTQYF.

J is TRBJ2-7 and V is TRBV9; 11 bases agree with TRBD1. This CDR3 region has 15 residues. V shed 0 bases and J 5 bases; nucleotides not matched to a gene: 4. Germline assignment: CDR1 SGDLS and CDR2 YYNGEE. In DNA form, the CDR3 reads TGTGCCAGCAGCGTAGGGACAGGGGGCTTCAACGAGCAGTACTTC. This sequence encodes CASSVGTGGFNEQYF.

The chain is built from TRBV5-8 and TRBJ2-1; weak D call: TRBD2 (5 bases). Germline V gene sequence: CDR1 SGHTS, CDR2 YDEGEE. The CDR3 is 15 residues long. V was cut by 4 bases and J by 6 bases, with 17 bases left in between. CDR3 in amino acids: CASSDGRGFVNEQFF. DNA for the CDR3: TGTGCCAGCAGCGACGGCCGCGGGTTTGTCAATGAGCAGTTCTTC. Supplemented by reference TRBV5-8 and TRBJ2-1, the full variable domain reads EAGVTQSPTHLIKTRGQQATLRCSPISGHTSVYWYQQALGLGLQFLLWYDEGEERNRGNFPPRFSGRQFPNYSSELNVNALELEDSALYLCASSDGRGFVNEQFFGPGTRLTVL.

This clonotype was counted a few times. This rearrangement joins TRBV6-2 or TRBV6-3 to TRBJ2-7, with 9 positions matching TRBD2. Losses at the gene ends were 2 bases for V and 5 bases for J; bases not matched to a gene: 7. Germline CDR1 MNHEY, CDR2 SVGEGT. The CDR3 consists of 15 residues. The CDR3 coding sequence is TGTGCCAGCAGTTACGGGACTAGCTTCTTCAACGAGCAGTACTTC. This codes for CASSYGTSFFNEQYF.

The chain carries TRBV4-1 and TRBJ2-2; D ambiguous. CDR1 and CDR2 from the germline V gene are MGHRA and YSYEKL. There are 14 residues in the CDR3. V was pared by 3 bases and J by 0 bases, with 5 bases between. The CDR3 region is CASSQDPNTGELFF. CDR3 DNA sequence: TGCGCCAGCAGCCAGGACCCGAACACCGGGGAGCTGTTTTTT.

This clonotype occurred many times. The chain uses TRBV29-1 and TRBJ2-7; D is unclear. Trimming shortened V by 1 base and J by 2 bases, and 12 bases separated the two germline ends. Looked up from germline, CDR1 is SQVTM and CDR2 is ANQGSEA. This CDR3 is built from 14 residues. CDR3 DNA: TGCAGCGTTGAAGTCGGTACCCTAGCCTACGAGCAGTACTTC. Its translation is CSVEVGTLAYEQYF.

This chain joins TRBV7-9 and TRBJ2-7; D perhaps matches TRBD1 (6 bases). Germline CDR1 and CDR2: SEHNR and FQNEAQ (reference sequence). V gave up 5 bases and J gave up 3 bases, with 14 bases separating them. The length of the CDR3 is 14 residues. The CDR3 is CASSPRDTLYEQYF. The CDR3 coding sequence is TGTGCCAGCAGCCCGAGGGACACGCTCTACGAGCAGTACTTC.

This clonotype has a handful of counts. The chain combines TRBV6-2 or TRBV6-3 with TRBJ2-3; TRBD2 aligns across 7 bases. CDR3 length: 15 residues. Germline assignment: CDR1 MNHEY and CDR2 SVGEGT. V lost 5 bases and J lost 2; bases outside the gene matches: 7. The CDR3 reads CASSGSGGITDTQYF. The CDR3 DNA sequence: TGTGCCAGCAGTGGATCCGGGGGGATCACAGATACGCAGTATTTT.

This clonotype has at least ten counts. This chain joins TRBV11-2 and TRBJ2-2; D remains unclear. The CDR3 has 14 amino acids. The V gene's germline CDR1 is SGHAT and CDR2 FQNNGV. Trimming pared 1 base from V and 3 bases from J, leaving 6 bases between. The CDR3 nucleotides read TGTGCCAGCAGCTTAGGACGCGACACCGGGGAGCTGTTTTTT. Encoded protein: CASSLGRDTGELFF.